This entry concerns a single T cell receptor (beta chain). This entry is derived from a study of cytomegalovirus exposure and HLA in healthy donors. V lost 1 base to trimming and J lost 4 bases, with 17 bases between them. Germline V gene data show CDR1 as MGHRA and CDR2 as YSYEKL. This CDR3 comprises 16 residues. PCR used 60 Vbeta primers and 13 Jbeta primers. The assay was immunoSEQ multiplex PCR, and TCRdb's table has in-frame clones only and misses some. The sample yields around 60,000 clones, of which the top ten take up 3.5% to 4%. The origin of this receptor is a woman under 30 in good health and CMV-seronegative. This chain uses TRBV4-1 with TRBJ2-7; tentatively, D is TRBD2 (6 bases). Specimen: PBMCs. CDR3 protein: CASSQGPGGDGYEQYF. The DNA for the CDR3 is TGCGCCAGCAGCCAAGGGCCCGGGGGAGATGGGTACGAGCAGTACTTC.